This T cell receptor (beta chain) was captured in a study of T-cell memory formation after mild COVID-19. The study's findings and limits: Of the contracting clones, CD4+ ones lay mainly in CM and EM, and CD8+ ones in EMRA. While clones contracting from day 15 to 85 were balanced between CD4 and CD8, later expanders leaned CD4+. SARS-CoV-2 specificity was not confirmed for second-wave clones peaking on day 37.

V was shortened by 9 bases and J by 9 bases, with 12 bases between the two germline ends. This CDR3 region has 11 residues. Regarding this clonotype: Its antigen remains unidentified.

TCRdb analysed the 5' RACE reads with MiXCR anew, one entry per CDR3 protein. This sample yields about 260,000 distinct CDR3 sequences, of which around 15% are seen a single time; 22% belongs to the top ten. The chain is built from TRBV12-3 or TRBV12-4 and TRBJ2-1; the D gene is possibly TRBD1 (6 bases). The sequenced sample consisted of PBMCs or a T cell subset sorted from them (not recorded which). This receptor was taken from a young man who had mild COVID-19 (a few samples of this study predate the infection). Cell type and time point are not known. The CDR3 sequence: CASGQSTEQFF. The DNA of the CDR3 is TGTGCCAGTGGACAGTCCACTGAGCAGTTCTTC.